This section outlines one T cell receptor (beta chain) sequence together with its context. No cognate antigen has been identified for it. Per-base qualities were not stored, and no clone one base away is much larger. The V end loses 2 bases and the J end loses 4 bases, and a stretch of 10 bases separates them. Its CDR3 holds 14 amino acids, cysteine through phenylalanine. CDR3 DNA is the only sequence kept; it has 42 bases, read in frame from the first base. CDR1 and CDR2, looked up from the germline V gene, are SGHRS and YFSETQ. This sample stems from a study of CD8+ T cells in alopecia areata (dated by TCRdb to 2016 to 2019). Some background on the complete study: Treated patients were enrolled in an open-label pilot trial of oral tofacitinib at 5 to 10 mg twice daily for moderate-to-severe alopecia areata. Patients received tofacitinib for 6 to 18 months and were then followed off drug for 6 months to check for delayed response and recurrence. The SALT score, which quantifies the percentage of affected scalp surface area, was used to measure disease severity in treated patients. High-throughput TCRbeta sequencing was used to examine T cell clonal expansion in alopecia areata in both the C3H/HeJ mouse model and human patients. Scalp tissue and sorted CD4+ and CD8+ peripheral blood T cells from patchy and totalis/universalis alopecia areata patients and from healthy controls were covered by human TCRbeta sequencing. Biopsies were taken from tofacitinib-treated patients at baseline and again at 4 and 24 weeks into treatment, and several of those patients also had a later scalp biopsy. Scalp clonality was compared among normal scalp (n=4), patchy alopecia areata scalp (n=8), and alopecia totalis/universalis scalp (n=8). The RNA source kit depended on sample type: the PAXgene miRNA kit for fixed scalp, the miRNeasy kit for PBMCs, and the RNeasy kit for mouse skin. Amplification of TCRbeta CDR3 regions was done by immunoSEQ multiplex PCR using 35 Vbeta forward primers and 13 Jbeta reverse primers.

Library method: the immunoSEQ multiplex PCR assay. RNA was extracted from all samples and reverse transcribed into cDNA, which served as template for TCR sequencing. SuperScript III was used to make first-strand cDNA, primed with a 2:1 mix of oligo-dT and random hexamers. A synthetic immune receptor repertoire was used to measure amplification bias, and any remaining bias was corrected computationally. For the original study's pipeline: Raw reads were preprocessed to remove errors, and CDR3 was defined according to IMGT conventions as the region from the conserved cysteine to phenylalanine. To get clonality, Shannon entropy was normalized by log2 of the number of productive unique TCRs and the result was subtracted from 1. Scalp TCRbeta sequences were cross-referenced with sorted blood CD4 and CD8 repertoires so that the CD4 or CD8 identity of scalp clones could be inferred. TCRdb holds this immuneACCESS table with in-frame rearrangements only. Some clones are missing; in checked studies, unresolved V genes explain under half, and the rest has no known cause. D and trimming were read from the DNA, whereas the V and J calls and clone size are those reported in that table. The sample contains around 4,400 clones, roughly 60% of them found a single time. The top ten clones comprise more than 9% of the sample.

Study-wide conclusions, independent of this receptor: Scalp clonality and the number of expanded CD8+ clones among the top 100 scalp clones were significantly decreased by tofacitinib. Because the treated cohort was small and had just a single nonresponder, larger studies are needed to establish links between baseline CD8+ expansion and response. Unlike mouse skin, where gammadelta T cells dominate, normal human skin contains resident alphabeta T cells that get sequenced too, which complicates analysis of the scalp TCR repertoire. Compared with mice, TCR sequences shared between patients were less clear, possibly partly because of HLA diversity across the patient population. Compared with normal scalp, lesional scalp had higher clonality and more expanded CD8+ clones, particularly in alopecia totalis/universalis, a pattern that suggests antigenic drive. Many expanded lesional clones persisted in scalp and blood during tofacitinib treatment, which may partly explain relapse after stopping treatment.

Reading the label with the study, this specimen's treatment or condition is: oral pan-JAK inhibitor, 5-10 mg twice daily. Lesional scalp punch biopsies and peripheral blood were collected from alopecia areata patients. Human scalp biopsies were fixed immediately in PAXgene tissue containers. The sequence came from a human donor with alopecia areata. The sample consisted of skin, taken between weeks 36 and 40, from a patient treated with tofacitinib. The chain joins TRBV5-1 to TRBJ2-1; the best D guess is TRBD2, with 5 bases matching. The sequence in DNA is TGCGCCAGCAGCTTTGACGGAGGATACAATGAGCAGTTCTTC. This encodes CASSFDGGYNEQFF.